The following is a T cell receptor beta chain sequence with its context. The record originates from a study of molecular identifiers for immune sequencing clone quantification. The wider study: Replicates partitioned RNA from roughly 21,000 or 96,000 naive CD8 cells into five parts, sequencing four.

This CDR3 is built from 11 residues. Germline V CDR1 and CDR2: SQVTM, ANQGSEA. Previously described methods and listed TCR primers were employed for the bulk TCR libraries. From the PCR reads, TCRdb called clonotypes with MiXCR, one entry per CDR3 protein. The sample yields 490,000 or so distinct CDR3 sequences, about 21% seen once. Naive CD8 libraries used about 19,000 to 1,000,000 sorted cells and 10%, 30% or 50% RNA. In the sort, naive CD8 T cells were defined as CD8+CD4-CCR7+CD45RA+. The sample consisted of naive CD8+ T cells from blood, with Jurkat cell RNA spiked in. Indicated subset: FACS-sorted CD8+CD4-CCR7+CD45RA+ naive T cells. This clonotype was sampled from a human donor in good health. Some libraries in this study had Jurkat cell RNA spiked in. This chain uses TRBV29-1 with TRBJ1-5; 7 bases align to TRBD1. CDR3 sequence reads: CGQGGSQPQHF. The CDR3, as DNA: TGCGGCCAGGGGGGAAGCCAGCCCCAGCATTTT.